These 25 T cell receptor beta chains were all obtained from the same sample, sequenced in a study of blood T cell repertoires in COVID-19. Measured with immunoSEQ multiplex PCR; TCRdb has only the in-frame clones, and not every one. This table holds almost 50,000 clones, around 80% found once. Sequencing input: peripheral blood. These receptors were obtained from a man aged 70-80 years with acute or convalescent COVID-19.

This chain uses TRBV28 with TRBJ2-5; maybe TRBD2 (6 bases). The germline V gene encodes CDR1 MDHEN and CDR2 SYDVKM. Trimming removed 3 bases from V and 10 bases from J, with 15 bases in between. This CDR3 is built from 13 residues. The CDR3 nucleotides read TGTGCCAGCAGTTTGAGGGACCGGGGGAACCAGTACTTC. This sequence encodes CASSLRDRGNQYF.

This chain joins TRBV7-8 and TRBJ2-5, with D possibly matching TRBD1 (6 bases). The CDR3 is 14 residues long. CDR1 and CDR2 from the germline V gene are SGHVS and FQNEAQ. Trimming pared 7 bases from V and 2 bases from J, leaving 14 bases between. CDR3 amino acids: CASTLGAGQETQYF. The CDR3 DNA is TGTGCCAGCACCTTGGGGGCAGGGCAAGAGACCCAGTACTTC.

V is TRBV11-3 and J is TRBJ2-2, with D maybe TRBD1 (6 bases). V lost 9 bases and J 3 bases, leaving 14 bases between the germline ends. Germline assignment: CDR1 SGHNT and CDR2 YENEEA. The CDR3 loop spans 14 amino acids. CDR3 nucleotide sequence: TGTGCCAGTTGCGGCCAGGGGTACACCGGGGAGCTGTTTTTT. It is translated as CASCGQGYTGELFF.

The CDR3 DNA reads TGTGCCAGCAGCCCCTTTGCAGCGGGAGGGCCCGGGGAGCTGTTTTTT. It translates to CASSPFAAGGPGELFF. The chain has TRBV7-2 and TRBJ2-2, with 10 nucleotides matching TRBD2. The CDR3 sequence is 16 residues long. With 5 bases clipped from V and 6 bases from J, the junction kept 9 bases outside the gene matches. The germline V gene encodes CDR1 SGHTA and CDR2 FQGNSA.

The chain joins TRBV19 to TRBJ2-6, with 8 nucleotides matching TRBD1. Germline CDR1 reads LNHDA; CDR2 reads SQIVND (reference sequence). Trimming at V came to 1 base and at J to 0 bases, leaving 5 bases not matched to a gene. The CDR3 contains 18 residues. The CDR3 sequence: CASSIAGGSSSGANVLTF. CDR3 bases: TGTGCCAGTAGTATAGCAGGGGGCTCTTCCTCTGGGGCCAACGTCCTGACTTTC.

The chain recombines TRBV5-6 with TRBJ2-3; TRBD2 aligns across 8 bases. Germline V gives CDR1 SGHDT, CDR2 YYEEEE. V was clipped by 2 bases and J by 2 bases; unmatched bases: 10. The CDR3 loop spans 17 amino acids. CDR3 sequence reads: CASSFLGAGGTTDTQYF. The CDR3 DNA reads as TGTGCCAGCAGCTTCCTGGGGGCGGGGGGAACCACAGATACGCAGTATTTT.

The chain has TRBV4-3 and TRBJ1-3; 7 nucleotides align to TRBD1. V lost 2 bases, J lost 1 base, and 11 bases stayed unmatched. CDR1 is LGHNA and CDR2 is YSLEER in the germline V gene. The CDR3 covers 18 residues. Written as DNA, the CDR3 is TGCGCCAGCAGCCAAACGGTCCCGGGACAGATTTCTGGAAACACCATATATTTT. This sequence encodes CASSQTVPGQISGNTIYF.

The rearrangement uses TRBV12-3 or TRBV12-4 and TRBJ1-5; no definite D call. This CDR3 is 13 amino acids long. With 1 base removed from V and 4 bases from J, the gap between germline ends came to 5 bases. CDR3 coding DNA: TGTGCCAGCAGTTTAGGCGAGAATCAGCCCCAGCATTTT. It specifies CASSLGENQPQHF.

The J gene is TRBJ2-1, the V gene TRBV18, with a tentative D call TRBD2 (6 bases). CDR3 length: 14 residues. V lost 0 bases to trimming and J lost 8 bases, with 11 bases between them. Germline CDR1 is KGHSH and CDR2 is LQKENI. Written as DNA, the CDR3 is TGTGCCAGCTCACCACCTAGCGGTGGGGATGAGCAGTTCTTC. Encoded protein: CASSPPSGGDEQFF.

This chain uses TRBV27 with TRBJ2-5; TRBD1 agrees at 9 bases. Germline CDR1 and CDR2: MNHEY and SMNVEV (reference sequence). V lost 6 bases and J lost 5; bases outside the gene matches: 10. CDR3 size: 15 residues. CDR3 sequence: CASSRGQGETETQYF. CDR3 coding DNA: TGTGCCAGCAGCCGGGGACAGGGTGAGACGGAGACCCAGTACTTC.

The rearrangement joins TRBV28 to TRBJ1-2, with D tentatively TRBD1 (6 bases). The length of the CDR3 is 16 residues. Between the trimmed V and J ends, which lost 2 bases and 3 bases, there was a span of 16 bases. CDR1 MDHEN and CDR2 SYDVKM come from the germline V gene. Here the CDR3 reads CASSLLEKQGYYGYTF. The CDR3 DNA is TGTGCCAGCAGTTTACTAGAGAAACAGGGCTACTATGGCTACACCTTC.

The gene calls are TRBV5-1 and TRBJ1-2; tentative D call: TRBD1 (5 bases). From germline, CDR1 is SGHRS and CDR2 YFSETQ. The V end lost 4 bases, the J end lost 8 bases, and 15 bases lay between the germline ends. CDR3 length equals 13 residues. The DNA of the CDR3 is TGCGCCAGCAGCGCGGAAGGGACTTCCGGCTACACCTTC. It specifies CASSAEGTSGYTF.

The chain combines TRBV27 with TRBJ2-3; TRBD2 aligns across 7 bases. The length of the CDR3 is 17 residues. The ends lost 1 base at V and 5 bases at J; junction bases unmatched: 12. Germline lookup yields CDR1 MNHEY and CDR2 SMNVEV (reference sequence). In DNA form, the CDR3 reads TGTGCCAGCAGTTTATGGGCGACTAGCCGGCCGGGAGATACGCAGTATTTT. This codes for CASSLWATSRPGDTQYF.

In its sample, this clone was seen many times. This chain links TRBV28 with TRBJ1-5, with 7 nucleotides matching TRBD1. Germline V CDR1 and CDR2: MDHEN, SYDVKM. The CDR3 has 14 amino acids. V lost 6 bases, J lost 4 bases, and 6 bases stayed unmatched. The DNA of the CDR3 is TGTGCCAGCAGCCCCCTACAGGGGAATCAGCCCCAGCATTTT. This encodes CASSPLQGNQPQHF.

The rearrangement joins TRBV7-2 to TRBJ1-5; D remains unclear. The V end lost 1 base, the J end lost 6 bases, and 7 bases lay between the germline ends. Germline lookup yields CDR1 SGHTA and CDR2 FQGNSA. This CDR3 region has 13 residues. The CDR3 here is CASSLGYGQPQHF. Here the CDR3 DNA reads TGTGCCAGCAGCTTAGGATACGGTCAGCCCCAGCATTTT.

The V gene is TRBV9, the J gene TRBJ2-1; 8 nucleotides agree with TRBD2. V shed 3 bases and J 0 bases; nucleotides not matched to a gene: 2. Germline V lookup: CDR1 SGDLS, CDR2 YYNGEE. This CDR3 comprises 15 residues. The CDR3 loop is CASSATSGSYNEQFF. DNA for the CDR3: TGTGCCAGCAGCGCTACTAGCGGCTCCTACAATGAGCAGTTCTTC.

This sequence joins TRBV14 and TRBJ1-2; 7 bases align to TRBD1. The CDR3 totals 13 residues. The germline gives CDR1 SGHDN, CDR2 FVKESK. The ends lost 2 bases at V and 7 bases at J; junction bases unmatched: 4. Here the CDR3 reads CASSQSYRGGYTF. CDR3 DNA: TGTGCCAGCAGCCAAAGTTACAGGGGTGGCTACACCTTC.

The J gene is TRBJ1-6, the V gene TRBV18, with 7 bases lining up with TRBD1. V dropped 6 bases and J dropped 9; count of bases not matched to a gene: 5. Per germline, CDR1 KGHSH and CDR2 LQKENI. This CDR3 comprises 13 residues. DNA of the CDR3: TGTGCCAGCTCCGACAGGGACAGTTCACCCCTCCACTTT. Translating gives CASSDRDSSPLHF. The whole variable domain, remainder taken from reference TRBV18 and TRBJ1-6, is NAGVMQNPRHLVRRRGQEARLRCSPMKGHSHVYWYRQLPEEGLKFMVYLQKENIIDESGMPKERFSAEFPKEGPSILRIQQVVRGDSAAYFCASSDRDSSPLHFGNGTRLTVT.

This rearrangement joins TRBV9 to TRBJ1-1, with D maybe TRBD1 (5 bases). Germline V gene lookup returns CDR1 SGDLS and CDR2 YYNGEE. V gave up 4 bases and J gave up 5 bases, with 15 bases separating them. The CDR3 spans 14 residues. The CDR3 here is CASSPLGEGTEAFF. CDR3 DNA: TGTGCCAGCAGCCCCCTGGGGGAGGGAACTGAAGCTTTCTTT.

The chain employs TRBV27 and TRBJ2-6; 16 bases line up with TRBD2. V lost 2 bases and J lost 2; bases outside the gene matches: 3. The CDR3 spans 19 residues. In germline, CDR1 is MNHEY, CDR2 SMNVEV (reference sequence). The CDR3 DNA reads as TGTGCCAGCAGTTTAACCGGGACTAGCGGGGGGGCTGGGGCCAACGTCCTGACTTTC. Protein product: CASSLTGTSGGAGANVLTF.

The chain links TRBV6-2 or TRBV6-3 to TRBJ2-1; D perhaps matches TRBD1 (5 bases). This CDR3 is 12 amino acids long. V lost 4 bases and J lost 12, with 13 bases in between. From germline, CDR1 is MNHEY and CDR2 SVGEGT. The CDR3 sequence is CASSFLPGMQFF. The CDR3 DNA sequence: TGTGCCAGCAGTTTCCTTCCAGGGATGCAGTTCTTC.

The chain recombines TRBV5-1 with TRBJ1-2, with D perhaps TRBD1 (5 bases). Trimming removed 0 bases from V and 4 bases from J, with 13 bases in between. This CDR3 contains 15 residues. CDR1 and CDR2 (germline): SGHRS, YFSETQ. CDR3 loop: CASSLDGGVPYGYTF. CDR3 nucleotide sequence: TGCGCCAGCAGCTTGGATGGAGGGGTACCCTATGGCTACACCTTC.

The chain has TRBV6-5 and TRBJ1-1; D gene unclear. V dropped 6 bases and J dropped 0 bases, with 11 bases sitting between them. The germline V gene encodes CDR1 MNHEY and CDR2 SVGAGI. CDR3 length: 14 residues. The CDR3 sequence is CASSFSGLNTEAFF. The CDR3 nucleotides read TGTGCCAGCAGCTTCTCGGGGTTGAACACTGAAGCTTTCTTT.

This clone showed up just once. V is TRBV30 and J is TRBJ2-1; D is perhaps TRBD2 (7 bases). The V end lost 0 bases, the J end lost 7 bases, and 10 bases lay between the germline ends. In germline, CDR1 is GTSNPN, CDR2 SVGIG (reference sequence). The CDR3 is made up of 13 amino acids. The CDR3 DNA reads as TGTGCCTGGAGTGTAGGGAGGGGGAATGAGCAGTTCTTC. It encodes CAWSVGRGNEQFF.

The rearrangement uses TRBV25-1 and TRBJ1-1; tentative D call: TRBD1 (5 bases). Germline assignment: CDR1 MGHDK and CDR2 SYGVNS. This CDR3 spans 14 amino acids. Trimming took 0 bases from V and 3 from J, leaving 8 bases between them. The CDR3 reads CASSEYGRDTEAFF. The CDR3 bases are TGTGCCAGCAGTGAATATGGCAGGGACACTGAAGCTTTCTTT.